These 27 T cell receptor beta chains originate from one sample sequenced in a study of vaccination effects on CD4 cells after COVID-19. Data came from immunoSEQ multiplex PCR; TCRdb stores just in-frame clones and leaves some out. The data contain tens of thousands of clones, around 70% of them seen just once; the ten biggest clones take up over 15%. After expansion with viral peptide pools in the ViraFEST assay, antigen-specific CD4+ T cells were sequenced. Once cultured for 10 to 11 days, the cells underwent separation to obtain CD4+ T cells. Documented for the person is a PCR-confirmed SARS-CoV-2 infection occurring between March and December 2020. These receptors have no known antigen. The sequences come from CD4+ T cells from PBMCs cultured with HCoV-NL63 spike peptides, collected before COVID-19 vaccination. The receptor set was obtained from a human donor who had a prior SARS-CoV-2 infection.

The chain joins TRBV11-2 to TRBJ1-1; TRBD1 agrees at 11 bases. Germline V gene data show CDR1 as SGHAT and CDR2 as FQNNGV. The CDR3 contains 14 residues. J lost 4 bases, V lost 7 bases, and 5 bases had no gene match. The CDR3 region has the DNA TGTGCCAGCACCCCTGGGACAGGGGGCACTGAAGCTTTCTTT. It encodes CASTPGTGGTEAFF.

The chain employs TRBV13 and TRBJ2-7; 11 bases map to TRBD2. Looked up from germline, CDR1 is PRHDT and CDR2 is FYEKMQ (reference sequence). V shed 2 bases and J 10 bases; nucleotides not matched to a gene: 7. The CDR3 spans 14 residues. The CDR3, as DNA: TGTGCCAGCAGCTTACTCCTAGCGGGGGGCCGTCAGTACTTC. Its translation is CASSLLLAGGRQYF.

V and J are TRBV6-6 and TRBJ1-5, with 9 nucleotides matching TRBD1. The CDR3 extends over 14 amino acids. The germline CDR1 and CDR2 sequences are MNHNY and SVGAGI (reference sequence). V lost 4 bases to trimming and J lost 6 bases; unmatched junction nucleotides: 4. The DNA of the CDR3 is TGTGCCAGCAGTTGGGACAGGGCGACTCAGCCCCAGCATTTT. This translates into CASSWDRATQPQHF.

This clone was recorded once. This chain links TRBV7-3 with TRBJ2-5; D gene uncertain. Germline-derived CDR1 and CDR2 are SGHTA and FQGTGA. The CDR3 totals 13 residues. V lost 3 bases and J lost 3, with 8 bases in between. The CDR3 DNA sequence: TGTGCCAGCAGCTTCGGACGGGAAGAGACCCAGTACTTC. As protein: CASSFGREETQYF. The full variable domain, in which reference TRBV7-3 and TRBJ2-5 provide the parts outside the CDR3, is GAGVSQTPSNKVTEKGKYVELRCDPISGHTALYWYRQSLGQGPEFLIYFQGTGAADDSGLPNDRFFAVRPEGSVSTLKIQRTERGDSAVYLCASSFGREETQYFGPGTRLLVL.

Here the CDR3 DNA reads TGTGCCAGCAGTCCGGCTGGAAACACCATATATTTT. Translated: CASSPAGNTIYF. V gene TRBV12-3 or TRBV12-4 combines with J gene TRBJ1-3; the D is unclear. Trimming removed 5 bases from V and 2 bases from J, with 4 bases in between. This CDR3 region has 12 residues.

The CDR3 nucleotides are TGTGCCAGCAGCTGGTGGTCCGGGGACGAGCAGTACTTC. Its translation is CASSWWSGDEQYF. This sequence joins TRBV5-4 and TRBJ2-7; perhaps TRBD2 as D (5 bases). Trimming pared 3 bases from V and 5 bases from J, leaving 12 bases between. The CDR3 contains 13 residues. CDR1 and CDR2 from the germline V gene are SGHNT and YYREEE (reference sequence).

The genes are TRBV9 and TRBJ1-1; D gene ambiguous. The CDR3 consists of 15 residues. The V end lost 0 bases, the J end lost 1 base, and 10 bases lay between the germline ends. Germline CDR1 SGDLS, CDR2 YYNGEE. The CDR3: CASSVAPAENTEAFF. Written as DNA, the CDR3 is TGTGCCAGCAGCGTAGCTCCGGCTGAGAACACTGAAGCTTTCTTT.

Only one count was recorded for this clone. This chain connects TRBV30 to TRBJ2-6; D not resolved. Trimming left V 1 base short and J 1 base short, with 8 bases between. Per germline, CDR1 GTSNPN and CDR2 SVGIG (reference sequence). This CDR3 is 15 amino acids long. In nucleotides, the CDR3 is TGTGCCTGGAGTGAGGGCCTATCTGGGGCCAACGTCCTGACTTTC. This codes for CAWSEGLSGANVLTF.

CDR3 loop: CASSLDRRETQYF. The CDR3 nucleotides read TGCGCCAGCAGCTTGGACCGGAGGGAGACCCAGTACTTC. The chain joins TRBV5-1 to TRBJ2-5; a weak D match, TRBD2 (5 bases). Germline CDR1 reads SGHRS; CDR2 reads YFSETQ. The V end lost 0 bases, the J end lost 5 bases, and 8 bases lay between the germline ends. This CDR3 contains 13 residues. The full variable domain, rest sourced from reference TRBV5-1 and TRBJ2-5, is KAGVTQTPRYLIKTRGQQVTLSCSPISGHRSVSWYQQTPGQGLQFLFEYFSETQRNKGNFPGRFSGRQFSNSRSEMNVSTLELGDSALYLCASSLDRRETQYFGPGTRLLVL.

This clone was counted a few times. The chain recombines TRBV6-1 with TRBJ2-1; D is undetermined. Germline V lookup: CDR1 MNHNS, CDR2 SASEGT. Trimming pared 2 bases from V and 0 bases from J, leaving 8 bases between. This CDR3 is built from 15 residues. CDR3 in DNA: TGTGCCAGCAGTGAACAGCCGAGCTCCTACAATGAGCAGTTCTTC. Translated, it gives CASSEQPSSYNEQFF.

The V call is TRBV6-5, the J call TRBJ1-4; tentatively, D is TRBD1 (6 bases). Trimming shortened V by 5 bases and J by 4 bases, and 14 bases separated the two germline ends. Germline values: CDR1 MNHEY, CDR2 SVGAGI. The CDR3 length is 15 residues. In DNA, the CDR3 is TGTGCCAGCAGTAGGAGACAGGACTTTAATGAAAAACTGTTTTTT. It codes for CASSRRQDFNEKLFF.

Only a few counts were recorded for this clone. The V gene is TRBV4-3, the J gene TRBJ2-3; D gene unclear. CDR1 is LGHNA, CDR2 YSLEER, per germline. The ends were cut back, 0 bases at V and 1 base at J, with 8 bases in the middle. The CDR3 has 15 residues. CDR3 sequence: CASSQDPRGTDTQYF. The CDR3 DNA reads TGCGCCAGCAGCCAAGATCCTAGAGGCACAGATACGCAGTATTTT.

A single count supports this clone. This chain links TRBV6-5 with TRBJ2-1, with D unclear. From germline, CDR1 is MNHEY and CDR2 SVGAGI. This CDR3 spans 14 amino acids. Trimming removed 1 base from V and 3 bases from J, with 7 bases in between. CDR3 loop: CASSYLAFYNEQFF. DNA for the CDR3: TGTGCCAGCAGTTACTTGGCTTTCTACAATGAGCAGTTCTTC.

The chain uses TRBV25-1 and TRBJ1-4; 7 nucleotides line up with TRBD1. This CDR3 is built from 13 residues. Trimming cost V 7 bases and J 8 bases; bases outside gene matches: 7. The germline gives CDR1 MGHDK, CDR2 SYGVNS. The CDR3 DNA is TGTGCCAGCATCGGGGACAGTGGGGAAAAACTGTTTTTT. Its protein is CASIGDSGEKLFF.

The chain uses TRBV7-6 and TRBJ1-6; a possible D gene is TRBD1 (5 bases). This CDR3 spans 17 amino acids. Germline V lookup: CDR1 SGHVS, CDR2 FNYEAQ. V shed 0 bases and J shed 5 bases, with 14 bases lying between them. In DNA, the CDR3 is TGTGCCAGCAGCTTAGCGCTAAGGGGTCCGGATAATTCACCCCTCCACTTT. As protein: CASSLALRGPDNSPLHF.

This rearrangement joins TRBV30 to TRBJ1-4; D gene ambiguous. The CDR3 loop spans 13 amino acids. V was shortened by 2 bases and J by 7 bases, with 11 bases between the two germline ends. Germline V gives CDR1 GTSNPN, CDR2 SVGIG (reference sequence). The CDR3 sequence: CAWSFGWGEKLFF. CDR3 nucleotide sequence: TGTGCCTGGAGTTTCGGCTGGGGTGAAAAACTGTTTTTT.

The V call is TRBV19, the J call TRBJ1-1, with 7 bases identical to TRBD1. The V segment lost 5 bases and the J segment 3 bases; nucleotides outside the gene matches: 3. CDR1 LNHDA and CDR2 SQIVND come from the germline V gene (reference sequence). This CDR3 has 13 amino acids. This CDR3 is CASSYTGDTEAFF. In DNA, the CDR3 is TGTGCCAGTAGTTATACAGGGGACACTGAAGCTTTCTTT.

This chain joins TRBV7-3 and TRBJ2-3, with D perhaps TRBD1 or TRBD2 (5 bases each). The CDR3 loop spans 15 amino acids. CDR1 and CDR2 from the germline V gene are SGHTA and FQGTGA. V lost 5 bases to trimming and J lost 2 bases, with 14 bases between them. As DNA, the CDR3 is TGTGCCAGCAGCGAAAGGGGACGGGTCACAGATACGCAGTATTTT. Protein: CASSERGRVTDTQYF.

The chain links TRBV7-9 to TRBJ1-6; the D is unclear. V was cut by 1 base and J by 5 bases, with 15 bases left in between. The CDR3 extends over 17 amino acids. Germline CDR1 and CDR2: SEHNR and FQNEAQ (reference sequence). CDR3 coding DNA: TGTGCCAGCAGCTTAGGATCCCTCGGTGGGGATAATTCACCCCTCCACTTT. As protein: CASSLGSLGGDNSPLHF.

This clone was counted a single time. In nucleotides, the CDR3 is TGCGCCAGCAGCCAATTCAAGGGATCCTACAATGAGCAGTTCTTC. Protein: CASSQFKGSYNEQFF. The rearrangement joins TRBV4-1 to TRBJ2-1; no firm D call. From germline, CDR1 is MGHRA and CDR2 YSYEKL. The ends were cut back, 2 bases at V and 1 base at J, with 9 bases in the middle. The CDR3 length is 15 residues.

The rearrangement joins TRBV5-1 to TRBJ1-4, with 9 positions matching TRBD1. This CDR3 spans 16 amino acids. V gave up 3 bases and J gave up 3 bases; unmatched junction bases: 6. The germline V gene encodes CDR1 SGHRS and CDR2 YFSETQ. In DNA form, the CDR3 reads TGCGCCAGCAGCTCACAGGGGGCCGGGGCTAATGAAAAACTGTTTTTT. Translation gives CASSSQGAGANEKLFF.

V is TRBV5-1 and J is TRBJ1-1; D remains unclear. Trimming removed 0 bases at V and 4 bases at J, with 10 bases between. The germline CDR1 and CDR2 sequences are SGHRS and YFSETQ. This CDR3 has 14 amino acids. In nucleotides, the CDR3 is TGCGCCAGCAGCTTGGGTCAGTTTGGCACTGAAGCTTTCTTT. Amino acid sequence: CASSLGQFGTEAFF.

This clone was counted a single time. This CDR3 is CASSGTGQGSWEKLFF. In DNA, the CDR3 is TGTGCCAGCAGTGGGACCGGACAGGGAAGTTGGGAAAAACTGTTTTTT. The chain carries TRBV2 and TRBJ1-4, with TRBD1 identical over 8 bases. The ends lost 4 bases at V and 8 bases at J; junction bases unmatched: 12. CDR3 length equals 16 residues. Germline V gene lookup returns CDR1 SNHLY and CDR2 FYNNEI. The full variable domain, in which reference TRBV2 and TRBJ1-4 provide the parts outside the CDR3, is EPEVTQTPSHQVTQMGQEVILRCVPISNHLYFYWYRQILGQKVEFLVSFYNNEISEKSEIFDDQFSVERPDGSNFTLKIRSTKLEDSAMYFCASSGTGQGSWEKLFFGSGTQLSVL.

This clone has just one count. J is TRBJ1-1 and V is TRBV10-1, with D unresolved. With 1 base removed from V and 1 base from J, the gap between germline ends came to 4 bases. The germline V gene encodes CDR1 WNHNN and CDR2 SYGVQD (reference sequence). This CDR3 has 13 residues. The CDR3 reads CASSEYRNTEAFF. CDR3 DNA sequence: TGCGCCAGCAGTGAGTACAGGAACACTGAAGCTTTCTTT.

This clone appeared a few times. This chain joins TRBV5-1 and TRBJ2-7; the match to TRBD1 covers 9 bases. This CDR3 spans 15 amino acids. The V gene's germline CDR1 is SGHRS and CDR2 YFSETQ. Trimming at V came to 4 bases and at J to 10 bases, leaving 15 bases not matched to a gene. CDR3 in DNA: TGCGCCAGCAGCAGTCTGCCCGGGACAGGGTGGGAACAGTACTTC. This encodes CASSSLPGTGWEQYF.

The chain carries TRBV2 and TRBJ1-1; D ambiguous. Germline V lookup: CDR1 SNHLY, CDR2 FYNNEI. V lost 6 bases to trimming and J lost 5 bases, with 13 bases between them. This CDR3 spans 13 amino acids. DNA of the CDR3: TGTGCCAGCAGGCGGCAGGTTGGAACTGAAGCTTTCTTT. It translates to CASRRQVGTEAFF. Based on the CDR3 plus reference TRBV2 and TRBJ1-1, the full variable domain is EPEVTQTPSHQVTQMGQEVILRCVPISNHLYFYWYRQILGQKVEFLVSFYNNEISEKSEIFDDQFSVERPDGSNFTLKIRSTKLEDSAMYFCASRRQVGTEAFFGQGTRLTVV.

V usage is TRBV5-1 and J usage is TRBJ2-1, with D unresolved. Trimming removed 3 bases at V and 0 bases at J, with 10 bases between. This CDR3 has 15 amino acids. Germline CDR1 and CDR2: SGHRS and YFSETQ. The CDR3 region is CASSWTESSYNEQFF. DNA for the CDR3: TGCGCCAGCAGCTGGACGGAAAGCTCCTACAATGAGCAGTTCTTC.